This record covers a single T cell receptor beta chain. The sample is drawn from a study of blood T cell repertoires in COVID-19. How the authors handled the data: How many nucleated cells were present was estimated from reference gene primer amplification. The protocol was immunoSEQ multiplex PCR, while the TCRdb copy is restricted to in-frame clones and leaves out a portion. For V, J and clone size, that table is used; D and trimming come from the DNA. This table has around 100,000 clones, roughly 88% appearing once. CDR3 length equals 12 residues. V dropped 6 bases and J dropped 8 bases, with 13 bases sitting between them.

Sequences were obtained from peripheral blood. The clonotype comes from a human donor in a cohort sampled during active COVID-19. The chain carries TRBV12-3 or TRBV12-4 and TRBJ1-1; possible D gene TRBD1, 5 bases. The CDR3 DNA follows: TGTGCCAGCAGACACCGGACACCCGAAGCTTTCTTT. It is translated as CASRHRTPEAFF.